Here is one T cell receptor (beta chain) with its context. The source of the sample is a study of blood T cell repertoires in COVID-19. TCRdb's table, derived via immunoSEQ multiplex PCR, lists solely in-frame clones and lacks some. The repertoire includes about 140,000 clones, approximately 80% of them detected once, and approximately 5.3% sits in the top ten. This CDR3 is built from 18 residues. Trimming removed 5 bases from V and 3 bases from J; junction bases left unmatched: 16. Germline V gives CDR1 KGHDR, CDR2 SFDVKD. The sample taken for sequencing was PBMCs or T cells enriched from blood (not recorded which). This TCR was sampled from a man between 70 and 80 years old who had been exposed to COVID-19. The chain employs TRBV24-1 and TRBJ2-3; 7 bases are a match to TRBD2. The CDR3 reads CATSGGGSYGRGTDTQYF. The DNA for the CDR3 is TGTGCCACCAGTGGGGGGGGATCGTACGGGAGAGGGACAGATACGCAGTATTTT.